The clone carrying this T cell receptor (beta chain) showed up just a few times. Its cognate antigen is unknown. V lost 6 bases and J 4 bases, leaving 12 bases between the germline ends. This CDR3 region has 13 residues. Per the germline V gene, CDR1 is SNHLY and CDR2 is FYNNEI. This entry is derived from a study of T cell responses to AZD1222 COVID-19 vaccine. TCRdb's copy holds only in-frame clones and misses some; the assay was immunoSEQ multiplex PCR. Of some 150,000 clones in the sample, less than 90% are singletons; the top ten hold 5.5%. Study conclusions and caveats: The study sampled repertoires only after the peak T cell response. Recipients of two AZD1222 doses showed rising Spike-specific TCR breadth and depth.

The receptor comes from an adult in good health. The sequences come from peripheral blood, collected on day 0 of MenACWY control vaccination. This chain links TRBV2 with TRBJ1-1; D gene ambiguous. The CDR3 nucleotides read TGTGCCAGCAGGGAGGGAGAGGGCACTGAAGCTTTCTTT. This translates into CASREGEGTEAFF.